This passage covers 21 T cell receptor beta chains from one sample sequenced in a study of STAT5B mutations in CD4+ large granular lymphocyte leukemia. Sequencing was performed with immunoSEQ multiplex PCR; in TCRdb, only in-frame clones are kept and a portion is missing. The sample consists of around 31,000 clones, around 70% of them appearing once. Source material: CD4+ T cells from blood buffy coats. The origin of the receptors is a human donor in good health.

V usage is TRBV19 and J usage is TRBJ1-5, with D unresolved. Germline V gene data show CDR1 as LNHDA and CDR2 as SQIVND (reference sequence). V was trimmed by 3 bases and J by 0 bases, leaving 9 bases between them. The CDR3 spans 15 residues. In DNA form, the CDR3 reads TGTGCCAGTAGTATTAGCCGTATTAGCAATCAGCCCCAGCATTTT. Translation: CASSISRISNQPQHF.

CDR3 in amino acids: CASSLVGGVYNEQFF. DNA for the CDR3: TGCGCCAGCAGCTTAGTGGGGGGGGTTTACAATGAGCAGTTCTTC. V is TRBV5-1 and J is TRBJ2-1; 7 nucleotides agree with TRBD2. J was trimmed by 4 bases and V by 2 bases; bases with no gene match: 6. Germline values: CDR1 SGHRS, CDR2 YFSETQ. The length of the CDR3 is 15 residues.

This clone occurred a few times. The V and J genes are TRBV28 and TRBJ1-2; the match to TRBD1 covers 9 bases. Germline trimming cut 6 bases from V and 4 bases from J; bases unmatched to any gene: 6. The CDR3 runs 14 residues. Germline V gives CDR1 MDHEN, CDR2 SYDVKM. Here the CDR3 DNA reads TGTGCCAGCAGGGGACAGGGAATCGGCTATGGCTACACCTTC. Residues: CASRGQGIGYGYTF.

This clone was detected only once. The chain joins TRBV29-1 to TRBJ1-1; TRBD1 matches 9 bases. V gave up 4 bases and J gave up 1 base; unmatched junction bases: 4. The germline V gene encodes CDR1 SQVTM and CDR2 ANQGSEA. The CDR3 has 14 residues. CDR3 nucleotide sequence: TGCAGCGTTGGACGACAGGGGGAGAACACTGAAGCTTTCTTT. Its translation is CSVGRQGENTEAFF. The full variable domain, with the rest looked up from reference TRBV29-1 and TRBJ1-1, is SAVISQKPSRDICQRGTSLTIQCQVDSQVTMMFWYRQQPGQSLTLIATANQGSEATYESGFVIDKFPISRPNLTFSTLTVSNMSPEDSSIYLCSVGRQGENTEAFFGQGTRLTVV.

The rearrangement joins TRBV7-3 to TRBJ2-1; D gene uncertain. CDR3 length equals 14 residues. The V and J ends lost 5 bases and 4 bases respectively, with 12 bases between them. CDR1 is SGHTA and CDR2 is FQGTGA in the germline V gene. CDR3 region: CASSPPGVYNEQFF. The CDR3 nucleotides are TGTGCCAGCAGCCCCCCCGGCGTATACAATGAGCAGTTCTTC.

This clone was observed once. The CDR3 bases are TGCAGCGTTGATAGACAGGGGGGAACGAATGGCTACACCTTC. Its translation: CSVDRQGGTNGYTF. The chain joins TRBV29-1 to TRBJ1-2; the match to TRBD1 covers 9 bases. The junction had 8 bases not matched to a gene; V was cut back by 3 bases and J by 6 bases. The CDR3 sequence is 14 residues long. Per the germline V gene, CDR1 is SQVTM and CDR2 is ANQGSEA.

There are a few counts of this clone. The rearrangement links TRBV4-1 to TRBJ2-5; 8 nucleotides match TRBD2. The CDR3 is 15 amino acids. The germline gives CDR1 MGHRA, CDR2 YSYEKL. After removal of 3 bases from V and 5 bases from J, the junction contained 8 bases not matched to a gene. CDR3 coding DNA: TGCGCCAGCAGCCACATAGCGGGACCGTACGAGACCCAGTACTTC. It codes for CASSHIAGPYETQYF.

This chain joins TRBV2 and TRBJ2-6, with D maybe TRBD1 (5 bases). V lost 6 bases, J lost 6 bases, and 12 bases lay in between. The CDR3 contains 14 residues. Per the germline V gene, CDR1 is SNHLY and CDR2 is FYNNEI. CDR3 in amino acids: CASRTANTANVLTF. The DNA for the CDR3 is TGTGCCAGCAGGACAGCGAACACGGCCAACGTCCTGACTTTC.

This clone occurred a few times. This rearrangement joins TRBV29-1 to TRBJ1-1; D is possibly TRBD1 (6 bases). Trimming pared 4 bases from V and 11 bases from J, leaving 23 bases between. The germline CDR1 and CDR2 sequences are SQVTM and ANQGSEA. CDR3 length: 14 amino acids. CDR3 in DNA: TGCAGCGTTGCTGGGGGTTCAGGGGAAGTAGGTGCTTTCTTT. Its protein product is CSVAGGSGEVGAFF.

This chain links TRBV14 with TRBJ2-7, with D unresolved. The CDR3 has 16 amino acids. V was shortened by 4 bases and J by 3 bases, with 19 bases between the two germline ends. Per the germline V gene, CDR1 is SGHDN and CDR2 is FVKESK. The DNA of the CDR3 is TGTGCCAGCAGCCCTGGGTGGCCCTTCGGAAACTACGAGCAGTACTTC. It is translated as CASSPGWPFGNYEQYF.

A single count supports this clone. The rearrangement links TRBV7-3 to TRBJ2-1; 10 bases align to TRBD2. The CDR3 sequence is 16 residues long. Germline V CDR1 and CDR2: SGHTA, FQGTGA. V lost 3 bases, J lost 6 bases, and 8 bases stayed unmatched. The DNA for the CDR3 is TGTGCCAGCAGCTTGGGGGAACTAGCGGGGTCCAATGAGCAGTTCTTC. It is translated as CASSLGELAGSNEQFF.

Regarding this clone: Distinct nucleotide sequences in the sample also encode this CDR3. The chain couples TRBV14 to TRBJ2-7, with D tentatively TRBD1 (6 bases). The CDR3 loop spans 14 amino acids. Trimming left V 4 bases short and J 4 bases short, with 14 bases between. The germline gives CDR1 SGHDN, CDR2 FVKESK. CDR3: CASSLYRVEYEQYF. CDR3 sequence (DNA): TGTGCCAGCAGCCTATACAGGGTCGAATACGAGCAGTACTTC.

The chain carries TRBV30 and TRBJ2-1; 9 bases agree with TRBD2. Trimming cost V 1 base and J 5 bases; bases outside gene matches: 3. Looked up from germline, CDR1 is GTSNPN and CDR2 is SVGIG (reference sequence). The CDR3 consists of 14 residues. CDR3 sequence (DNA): TGTGCCTGGAGTGGACTAGCGGCAAACAATGAGCAGTTCTTC. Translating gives CAWSGLAANNEQFF.

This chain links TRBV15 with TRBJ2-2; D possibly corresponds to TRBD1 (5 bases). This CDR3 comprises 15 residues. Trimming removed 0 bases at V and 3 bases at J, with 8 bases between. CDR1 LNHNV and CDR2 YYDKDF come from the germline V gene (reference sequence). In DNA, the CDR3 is TGTGCCACCAGCAGAGATCAGGGATACACCGGGGAGCTGTTTTTT. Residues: CATSRDQGYTGELFF.

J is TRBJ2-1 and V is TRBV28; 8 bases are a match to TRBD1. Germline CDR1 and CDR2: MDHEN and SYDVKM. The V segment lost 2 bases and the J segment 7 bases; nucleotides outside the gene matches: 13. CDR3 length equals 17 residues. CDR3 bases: TGTGCCAGCAGTTTAAAAAGATGGACAGGGTTAGGAAATGAGCAGTTCTTC. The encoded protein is CASSLKRWTGLGNEQFF.

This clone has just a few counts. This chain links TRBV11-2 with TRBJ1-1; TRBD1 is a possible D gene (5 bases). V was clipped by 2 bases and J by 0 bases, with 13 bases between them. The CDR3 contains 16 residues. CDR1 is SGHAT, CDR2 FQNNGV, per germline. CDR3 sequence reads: CASSLKFQGVNTEAFF. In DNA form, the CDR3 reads TGTGCCAGCAGCTTAAAGTTTCAGGGTGTGAACACTGAAGCTTTCTTT.

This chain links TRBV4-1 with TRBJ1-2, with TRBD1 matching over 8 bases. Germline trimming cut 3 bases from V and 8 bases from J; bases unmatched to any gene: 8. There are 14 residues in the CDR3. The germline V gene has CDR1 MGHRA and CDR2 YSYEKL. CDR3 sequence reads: CASSQADRGQGYTF. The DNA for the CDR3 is TGCGCCAGCAGCCAGGCAGACAGGGGTCAAGGCTACACCTTC.

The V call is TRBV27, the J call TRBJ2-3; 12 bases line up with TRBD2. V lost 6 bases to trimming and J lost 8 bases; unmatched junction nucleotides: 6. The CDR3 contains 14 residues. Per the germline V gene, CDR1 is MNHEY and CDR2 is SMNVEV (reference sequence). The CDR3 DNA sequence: TGTGCCAGCAGCCTAGCGGGAGGGCCGGGTACGCAGTATTTT. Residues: CASSLAGGPGTQYF.

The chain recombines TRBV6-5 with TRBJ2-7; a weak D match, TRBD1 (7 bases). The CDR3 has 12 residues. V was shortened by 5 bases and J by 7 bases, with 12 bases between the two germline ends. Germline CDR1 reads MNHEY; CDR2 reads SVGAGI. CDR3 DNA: TGTGCCAGCAGTGGGGACAGCGGGGAGCAGTACGTC. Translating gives CASSGDSGEQYV.

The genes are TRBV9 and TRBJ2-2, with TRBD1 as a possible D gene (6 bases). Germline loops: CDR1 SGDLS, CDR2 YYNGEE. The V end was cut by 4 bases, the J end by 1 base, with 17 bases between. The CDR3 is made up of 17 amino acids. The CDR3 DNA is TGTGCCAGCAGCCCTCGAATTTGGGGGCAGAACACCGGGGAGCTGTTTTTT. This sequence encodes CASSPRIWGQNTGELFF.

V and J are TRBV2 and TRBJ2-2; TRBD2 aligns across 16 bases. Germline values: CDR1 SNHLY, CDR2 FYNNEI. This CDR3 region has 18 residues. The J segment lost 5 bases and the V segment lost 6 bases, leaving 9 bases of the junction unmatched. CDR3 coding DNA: TGTGCCAGCAGCCCCGGGACTAGCGGGGGGGCGGTAACCGGGGAGCTGTTTTTT. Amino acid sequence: CASSPGTSGGAVTGELFF.